Listed here are 7 T cell receptor beta chains from one sample, sequenced in a study of T cell responses to AZD1222 COVID-19 vaccine. Assay used: immunoSEQ multiplex PCR; TCRdb lists only in-frame clones, some missing. Of around 100,000 clones listed, approximately 90% were seen once; the top ten hold 1.8%. The sequenced sample was peripheral blood, obtained on day 0 of AZD1222 vaccination. These receptors were obtained from an adult in good health.

The J gene is TRBJ2-7, the V gene TRBV10-2; D may correspond to TRBD1 or TRBD2 (5 bases each). V gave up 3 bases and J gave up 5 bases, with 14 bases separating them. The CDR3 covers 14 residues. Germline-derived CDR1 and CDR2 are WSHSY and SAAADI. This CDR3 is CASSEGRRGDEQYF. The CDR3 DNA follows: TGCGCCAGCAGTGAAGGCAGGAGAGGGGACGAGCAGTACTTC.

As for this clone: Other DNA variants within this sample encode the same CDR3. The chain has TRBV29-1 and TRBJ2-6; no reliable D call. CDR1 SQVTM and CDR2 ANQGSEA come from the germline V gene. The CDR3 sequence is 12 residues long. V lost 6 bases and J 0 bases, leaving 3 bases between the germline ends. The CDR3 DNA reads as TGCAGCGTCGTCTCTGGGGCCAACGTCCTGACTTTC. Protein product: CSVVSGANVLTF.

V is TRBV24-1 and J is TRBJ2-1; no clear D. The CDR3 is made up of 15 amino acids. Germline loops: CDR1 KGHDR, CDR2 SFDVKD. V lost 10 bases and J 0 bases, leaving 15 bases between the germline ends. This chain's CDR3 is CATELVVSSYNEQFF. CDR3 DNA: TGTGCCACGGAGCTGGTGGTCAGCTCCTACAATGAGCAGTTCTTC.

The chain has TRBV15 and TRBJ1-1; maybe TRBD1 (5 bases). CDR3 length: 16 residues. Per germline, CDR1 LNHNV and CDR2 YYDKDF (reference sequence). Trimming cost V 0 bases and J 0 bases, with 11 bases left between them. The CDR3 loop is CATSRDRTLMNTEAFF. In DNA form, the CDR3 reads TGTGCCACCAGCAGAGATAGGACACTCATGAACACTGAAGCTTTCTTT.

The genes are TRBV7-9 and TRBJ2-1; 13 bases are shared with TRBD2. Germline assignment: CDR1 SEHNR and CDR2 FQNEAQ (reference sequence). V was clipped by 5 bases and J by 5 bases; unmatched bases: 3. The CDR3 runs 15 residues. CDR3 sequence (DNA): TGTGCCAGCAGCCGCGGGACTAGCGGGAACAATGAGCAGTTCTTC. It specifies CASSRGTSGNNEQFF.

The gene calls are TRBV7-9 and TRBJ1-2; D is undetermined. This CDR3 contains 13 residues. V was clipped by 1 base and J by 4 bases, with 7 bases between them. CDR1 and CDR2 from the germline V gene are SEHNR and FQNEAQ (reference sequence). In DNA form, the CDR3 reads TGTGCCAGCAGCTTAGAGTACTTCTATGGCTACACCTTC. Its protein is CASSLEYFYGYTF.

This clone was seen more than once but under ten times. The chain links TRBV19 to TRBJ1-5; TRBD1 aligns across 8 bases. CDR3 length equals 15 residues. V was pared by 3 bases and J by 4 bases, with 5 bases of the junction left unmatched. CDR1 is LNHDA and CDR2 is SQIVND in the germline V gene (reference sequence). The DNA of the CDR3 is TGTGCCAGTAGTATCGACAGGGGCTTAAATCAGCCCCAGCATTTT. Its translation: CASSIDRGLNQPQHF.